A selection of T cell receptor beta chains follows, all from one sample in a study of control samples from healthy donors and cancer patients. Assay: immunoSEQ multiplex PCR; the TCRdb copy retains only in-frame clones and omits some. The sample carries some 140,000 clones, approximately 91% recorded once. Sequenced input: blood. These receptors all stem from a woman in her twenties or thirties in good health. Both conserved end residues are part of each CDR3.

v_call cdr3_aa
TRBV3-1/TRBV3-2 CASSQVRGSNTGELFF
TRBV19 CASTPGLAVYNEQFF
TRBV30 CAWRGQTTEAFF
TRBV19 CASRGLGDNEQFF
TRBV28 CASTAAGGTEAFF
TRBV7-9 CASSLGGLGGYEQYF
TRBV4-1 CASSRGIDLADSYEQYF
TRBV6-5 CASRYHSGYPEQYF
TRBV11-3 CASSLEVQRLSSYNEQFF
TRBV10-3 CAIDFGQGTYNEQFF
TRBV28 CASSLFATGELFF
TRBV18 CASSQTGTGGGQPQHF
TRBV28 CASAPPHVVGHEQYF
TRBV7-2 CASSSNRWEGEAFF
TRBV6-1 CASSEDLIGKLFF
TRBV11-2 CASSLVDSPPELFF
TRBV6-5 CASSRLRGGTDTQYF
TRBV19 CASSILGLAGVESTGELFF
TRBV29-1 CSVSTGLANTIYF
TRBV30 CAWSWPGLAGGAETYGYTF
TRBV7-9 CASSPEGKTQYF
TRBV7-3 CASSFNLYNEQFF
TRBV6-6 CASSYSRYNEQFF
TRBV6-5 CATLRDRASGNTIYF
TRBV11-2 CASSSSSQETQYF
TRBV7-2 CASSLELFPYEQYF
TRBV10-3 CAISESVWDRNSYEQYF
TRBV20-1 CSASRRDEQFF
TRBV6-5 CASSYSGGDIGYTF
TRBV19 CASSWTSGASNEQFF
TRBV2 CASSGEYSNQPQHF
TRBV5-4 CASSSQRAEGTEAFF
TRBV18 CASSPPRAGGAYNEQFF
TRBV5-4 CASSSRLGGTDTQYF
TRBV6-6 CASEGNNQPQHF
TRBV6-5 CASSKQGQETQYF
TRBV15 CATSRDGDRAGNTIYF
TRBV6-5 CASSTGDPLYEQYF